This is a list of T cell receptor beta chains from one sample in a study of identical twins. TCRdb ran MiXCR on the 5' RACE reads and lists one entry per CDR3 protein. The repertoire includes about 720,000 distinct CDR3 sequences, about 20% of them detected once, and about an eighth sits in the top ten. These data also featured in a second study, about T cells expressing NK-cell markers.

Input material: PBMCs. The receptors derive from a woman between 18 and 29 years old in good health. CDR3s include the opening cysteine and the closing phenylalanine or tryptophan. A D gene is named only where the DNA matches it firmly. Size is stated for part of the rows, as once, few or many counts, or as a class when the clone is expanded.

v_call: TRBV29-1
clone_size: few
d_call: -
j_call: TRBJ2-1
cdr3_length: 14
cdr3_aa: CSVEGRSTFNEQFF
cdr3_nt: TGCAGCGTTGAAGGGCGGAGTACCTTCAATGAGCAGTTCTTC

v_call: TRBV29-1
clone_size: -
d_call: TRBD2
j_call: TRBJ2-1
cdr3_length: 16
cdr3_aa: CSVAELAGGHGGEQFF
cdr3_nt: TGCAGCGTGGCGGAACTAGCGGGAGGCCACGGTGGTGAGCAGTTCTTC

v_call: TRBV7-8
clone_size: few
d_call: -
j_call: TRBJ2-2
cdr3_length: 16
cdr3_aa: CASSLEDWAETGELFF
cdr3_nt: TGTGCCAGCAGCTTAGAGGATTGGGCGGAGACCGGGGAGCTGTTTTTT

v_call: TRBV5-1
clone_size: -
d_call: -
j_call: TRBJ2-3
cdr3_length: 15
cdr3_aa: CASRSSVLSTDTQYF
cdr3_nt: TGCGCCAGCAGGAGTAGCGTATTAAGCACAGATACGCAGTATTTT

v_call: TRBV3-1
clone_size: few
d_call: -
j_call: TRBJ2-1
cdr3_length: 15
cdr3_aa: CASSPIRGRTNEQFF
cdr3_nt: TGTGCCAGCAGCCCAATCCGGGGACGGACCAATGAGCAGTTCTTC

v_call: TRBV20-1
clone_size: few
d_call: -
j_call: TRBJ1-5
cdr3_length: 15
cdr3_aa: CSAREGSLRNQPQHF
cdr3_nt: TGCAGTGCTAGAGAAGGCAGCCTTAGAAATCAGCCCCAGCATTTT

v_call: TRBV20-1
clone_size: -
d_call: TRBD1
j_call: TRBJ1-2
cdr3_length: 14
cdr3_aa: CSASLQGTTSGYTF
cdr3_nt: TGCAGTGCTAGCCTACAGGGGACGACGAGTGGCTACACCTTC

v_call: TRBV12-3/TRBV12-4
clone_size: few
d_call: -
j_call: TRBJ1-2
cdr3_length: 14
cdr3_aa: CASSPGRRGYGYTF
cdr3_nt: TGTGCCAGCAGCCCCGGTCGGCGGGGCTATGGCTACACCTTC

v_call: TRBV12-3/TRBV12-4
clone_size: -
d_call: -
j_call: TRBJ1-1
cdr3_length: 16
cdr3_aa: CASSLDGGAGNTEAFF
cdr3_nt: TGTGCCAGCAGTTTAGACGGAGGCGCCGGGAACACTGAAGCTTTCTTT

v_call: TRBV7-2
clone_size: -
d_call: -
j_call: TRBJ2-1
cdr3_length: 17
cdr3_aa: CASSPWVRGGLLGEQFF
cdr3_nt: TGTGCCAGCAGCCCCTGGGTTAGGGGGGGGCTGTTGGGTGAGCAGTTCTTC

v_call: TRBV5-1
clone_size: -
d_call: -
j_call: TRBJ1-1
cdr3_length: 13
cdr3_aa: CASKGFMNTEAFF
cdr3_nt: TGCGCCAGCAAGGGGTTTATGAACACTGAAGCTTTCTTT

v_call: TRBV30
clone_size: few
d_call: -
j_call: TRBJ2-1
cdr3_length: 12
cdr3_aa: CAWTSWGNEQFF
cdr3_nt: TGTGCCTGGACCTCTTGGGGAAATGAGCAGTTCTTC